The 14 T cell receptor beta chains reported below all come from one sample, sequenced in a study of beta chain features in type 1 diabetes. Findings and limits, study-wide: When Type 1 diabetes patients were examined, their TCRB CDR3s proved moderately but significantly shorter in all four CD4+ subsets.

Of the isolated RNA, all was reverse transcribed, and so the sequenced material was expressed TCRB transcripts. Clones were read by immunoSEQ multiplex PCR, and TCRdb kept only the in-frame ones, dropping some. Altogether tens of thousands of clones are present, roughly 70% being singletons, with the ten largest covering roughly 2.2%. These receptors have no identified antigens. The sample comprised Tregs from blood. Every receptor here comes from a woman aged 18-30 years with type 1 diabetes.

This sequence joins TRBV7-2 and TRBJ2-5, with TRBD2 matching 7 bases. Germline CDR1 and CDR2: SGHTA and FQGNSA. This CDR3 spans 15 amino acids. Losses at the gene ends were 3 bases for V and 2 bases for J; bases not matched to a gene: 6. CDR3 sequence reads: CASSFASGRQETQYF. The CDR3 nucleotides are TGTGCCAGCAGCTTCGCTAGCGGAAGACAAGAGACCCAGTACTTC.

The chain recombines TRBV5-4 with TRBJ2-3, with a weak D call TRBD1 (5 bases). Germline loops: CDR1 SGHNT, CDR2 YYREEE (reference sequence). This CDR3 is built from 16 residues. V shed 0 bases and J shed 0 bases, with 11 bases lying between them. The CDR3 loop reads CASSLALDTSTDTQYF. The CDR3 bases are TGTGCCAGCAGCTTGGCCCTGGACACCAGCACAGATACGCAGTATTTT.

The chain uses TRBV5-1 and TRBJ2-3, with a weak D call TRBD2 (5 bases). The CDR3 has 13 residues. The V end was cut by 1 base, the J end by 5 bases, with 8 bases between. Per germline, CDR1 SGHRS and CDR2 YFSETQ. The CDR3 protein is CASSLLGGDTQYF. In DNA, the CDR3 is TGCGCCAGCAGCTTGTTAGGAGGAGATACGCAGTATTTT.

This chain connects TRBV7-2 to TRBJ1-5; D is ambiguous. The length of the CDR3 is 14 residues. V dropped 3 bases and J dropped 4 bases, with 10 bases sitting between them. CDR1 is SGHTA, CDR2 FQGNSA, per germline. The CDR3 nucleotides read TGTGCCAGCAGCTTTCTGTCCGGGAATCAGCCCCAGCATTTT. Encoded protein: CASSFLSGNQPQHF. Together with reference TRBV7-2 and TRBJ1-5, the CDR3 gives the full variable domain: GAGVSQSPSNKVTEKGKDVELRCDPISGHTALYWYRQSLGQGLEFLIYFQGNSAPDKSGLPSDRFSAERTGGSVSTLTIQRTQQEDSAVYLCASSFLSGNQPQHFGDGTRLSIL.

The gene calls are TRBV11-2 and TRBJ2-1; D not resolved. Germline V gene sequence: CDR1 SGHAT, CDR2 FQNNGV. This CDR3 contains 14 residues. The V gene lost 6 bases and the J gene lost 0 bases, with 9 bases spanning the gap. The CDR3 DNA follows: TGTGCCAGCAGTTTCCCCGGCTCCTACAATGAGCAGTTCTTC. It encodes CASSFPGSYNEQFF.

The chain joins TRBV5-8 to TRBJ2-1, with D tentatively TRBD2 (6 bases). The CDR3 covers 19 residues. Trimming removed 5 bases from V and 1 base from J, with 25 bases in between. CDR1 SGHTS and CDR2 YDEGEE come from the germline V gene. The CDR3 DNA sequence: TGTGCCAGCAGACTGGCGTTTAAGGATCTAGCGCTGTCCTACAATGAGCAGTTCTTC. This sequence encodes CASRLAFKDLALSYNEQFF.

This sequence joins TRBV4-3 and TRBJ2-3; 8 positions agree with TRBD1. The CDR3 contains 16 residues. Trimming removed 1 base from V and 4 bases from J; junction bases left unmatched: 7. Per germline, CDR1 LGHNA and CDR2 YSLEER. CDR3 bases: TGCGCCAGCAGCCAAGCCCCGGGACAGGCATCAGATACGCAGTATTTT. Its translation is CASSQAPGQASDTQYF.

The table lists this clone with a count of one. The chain combines TRBV6-5 with TRBJ2-5; D is ambiguous. The closer fit of TRBJ2-7 to the DNA end suggests the J call may be wrong. The CDR3 covers 13 residues. Per the germline V gene, CDR1 is MNHEY and CDR2 is SVGAGI. Here the CDR3 DNA reads TGTGCCAGCAGCCGCCGGAGATCCTACGAGCAGTACTTC. Translating gives CASSRRRSYEQYF.

The V call is TRBV7-2, the J call TRBJ2-7; 8 bases align to TRBD2. This CDR3 contains 16 residues. In germline, CDR1 is SGHTA, CDR2 FQGNSA. With V trimmed by 1 base and J by 2 bases, 7 bases remained unmatched. CDR3 protein: CASSLGGAGATYEQYF. The CDR3 DNA reads as TGTGCCAGCAGCTTAGGGGGAGCGGGAGCCACCTACGAGCAGTACTTC. Full variable domain (outside the CDR3, taken from reference TRBV7-2 and TRBJ2-7): GAGVSQSPSNKVTEKGKDVELRCDPISGHTALYWYRQSLGQGLEFLIYFQGNSAPDKSGLPSDRFSAERTGGSVSTLTIQRTQQEDSAVYLCASSLGGAGATYEQYFGPGTRLTVT.

V and J are TRBV12-5 and TRBJ1-1, with D unresolved. Per germline, CDR1 LGHNT and CDR2 FRNRAP. The CDR3 has 14 residues. Trimming stripped 5 bases from V and 0 bases from J, with 10 bases between. DNA of the CDR3: TGTGCTAGTGGTGGCGGAGCCTTGAACACTGAAGCTTTCTTT. This codes for CASGGGALNTEAFF. Complete variable domain (other parts from reference TRBV12-5 and TRBJ1-1): DARVTQTPRHKVTEMGQEVTMRCQPILGHNTVFWYRQTMMQGLELLAYFRNRAPLDDSGMPKDRFSAEMPDATLATLKIQPSEPRDSAVYFCASGGGALNTEAFFGQGTRLTVV.

V and J are TRBV18 and TRBJ1-5; 8 positions agree with TRBD1. Germline V gene sequence: CDR1 KGHSH, CDR2 LQKENI. The CDR3 covers 14 residues. V shed 6 bases and J 4 bases; nucleotides not matched to a gene: 5. The CDR3 is CASSQQGGNQPQHF. CDR3 nucleotides: TGTGCCAGCTCCCAACAGGGGGGAAATCAGCCCCAGCATTTT.

The chain links TRBV7-9 to TRBJ1-2; D uncertain. CDR3 size: 14 residues. Germline loops: CDR1 SEHNR, CDR2 FQNEAQ (reference sequence). V shed 3 bases and J shed 4 bases, with 12 bases lying between them. The CDR3 coding sequence is TGTGCCAGCAGCTTGTTCCGGGATCTCTATGGCTACACCTTC. It encodes CASSLFRDLYGYTF.

This rearrangement joins TRBV29-1 to TRBJ1-1; D is unresolved. V shed 6 bases and J shed 2 bases, with 19 bases lying between them. Germline assignment: CDR1 SQVTM and CDR2 ANQGSEA. The CDR3 is made up of 15 amino acids. The CDR3 DNA follows: TGCAGCGTGGGCCGGGCCGGGAGGGTAAACACTGAAGCTTTCTTT. Translating gives CSVGRAGRVNTEAFF.

The rearrangement links TRBV30 to TRBJ2-1; D call uncertain. The length of the CDR3 is 14 residues. Germline assignment: CDR1 GTSNPN and CDR2 SVGIG (reference sequence). Between the trimmed V and J ends, which lost 4 bases and 0 bases, there was a span of 10 bases. The CDR3 DNA reads as TGTGCCTGGATTAACTCTGGCTCCTACAATGAGCAGTTCTTC. Translation gives CAWINSGSYNEQFF.